A selection of T cell receptor beta chains follows, all from one sample in a study of beta chain features in type 1 diabetes. This table comes from immunoSEQ multiplex PCR, and its TCRdb copy is limited to in-frame clones, with some not included. The sample holds about 930,000 clones, 17% seen once. Material for sequencing was naive CD4+ T cells from blood. All receptors come from a woman aged 18 to 35 in good health. Both conserved end residues are part of each CDR3. D genes are given only for firm matches. Expanded clones get a size class; other rows say once, few or many, or leave the size out.

-	TRBV10-3	TRBJ2-7	few	CAISEGGSVYEQYF	TGTGCCATCAGTGAGGGGGGATCGGTCTACGAGCAGTACTTC
TRBD2	TRBV11-2	TRBJ2-1	few	CASSLASGSYNEQFF	TGTGCCAGCAGCTTAGCTAGCGGGAGTTACAATGAGCAGTTCTTC
TRBD2	TRBV7-9	TRBJ2-1	-	CASTGAPSGRNEQFF	TGTGCCAGCACGGGAGCGCCTAGCGGGAGGAATGAGCAGTTCTTC
TRBD2	TRBV10-3	TRBJ2-7	-	CAISETSGNSYEQYF	TGTGCCATCAGTGAAACTAGCGGGAACTCCTACGAGCAGTACTTC
TRBD2	TRBV27	TRBJ2-7	few	CASSLYPRGGRALYEQYF	TGTGCCAGCAGTTTATACCCCAGGGGCGGGAGGGCCCTCTACGAGCAGTACTTC
TRBD2	TRBV5-6	TRBJ2-7	-	CASSVKGLAGVGEQYF	TGTGCCAGCAGCGTTAAAGGACTAGCGGGAGTAGGGGAGCAGTACTTC
-	TRBV20-1	TRBJ1-2	-	CSASNRNGYTF	TGCAGTGCTAGCAACAGAAATGGCTACACCTTC
-	TRBV28	TRBJ2-1	-	CGSESSYNEQFF	TGTGGTAGCGAAAGCTCCTACAATGAGCAGTTCTTC
TRBD1	TRBV6-5	TRBJ1-1	-	CASTQGSQGDTEAFF	TGTGCCAGCACCCAAGGTAGTCAGGGGGATACTGAAGCTTTCTTT
-	TRBV15	TRBJ2-5	-	CATSRDNTVRETQYF	TGTGCCACCAGCAGAGATAACACGGTTCGGGAGACCCAGTACTTC
TRBD1	TRBV27	TRBJ2-7	few	CASSSAGTDVYEQYF	TGTGCCAGCAGTTCGGCCGGGACAGACGTGTACGAGCAGTACTTC
-	TRBV15	TRBJ1-2	few	CATRNAGAGEDYGYTF	TGTGCCACCAGAAACGCGGGTGCAGGGGAGGACTATGGCTACACCTTC
TRBD1	TRBV7-2	TRBJ1-2	few	CASSTRDRGFYGYTF	TGTGCCAGCAGCACACGGGACAGGGGTTTCTATGGCTACACCTTC
TRBD2	TRBV10-3	TRBJ2-2	few	CAISGGGAGAPHLNTGELFF	TGTGCCATCAGTGGCGGTGGGGCGGGAGCTCCTCATTTGAACACCGGGGAGCTGTTTTTT
-	TRBV28	TRBJ2-7	-	CASGSPLREQYF	TGTGCCAGCGGCTCCCCACTACGGGAGCAGTACTTC
TRBD1	TRBV5-1	TRBJ2-5	-	CASSPGTGQETQYF	TGCGCCAGCAGCCCCGGGACAGGGCAAGAGACCCAGTACTTC
-	TRBV19	TRBJ2-1	-	CASSISQAEQFF	TGTGCCAGTAGTATCTCTCAGGCTGAGCAGTTCTTC
TRBD1	TRBV6-1	TRBJ2-2	few	CASSPGQGTTGELFF	TGTGCCAGCAGTCCTGGACAGGGGACTACCGGGGAGCTGTTTTTT
-	TRBV6-4	TRBJ2-2	-	CASSDHPNTGELFF	TGTGCCAGCAGTGACCATCCCAACACCGGGGAGCTGTTTTTT
-	TRBV19	TRBJ1-1	-	CASSPPPGRNTEAFF	TGTGCCAGTAGTCCCCCCCCGGGGCGGAACACTGAAGCTTTCTTT
TRBD1	TRBV5-1	TRBJ2-1	few	CASSLRVGGAVYSEQFF	TGCGCCAGCAGCCTCCGGGTAGGGGGCGCGGTTTATAGTGAGCAGTTCTTC
-	TRBV7-8	TRBJ2-7	few	CASSPGDSYEQYF	TGTGCCAGCAGCCCAGGAGACTCCTACGAGCAGTACTTC